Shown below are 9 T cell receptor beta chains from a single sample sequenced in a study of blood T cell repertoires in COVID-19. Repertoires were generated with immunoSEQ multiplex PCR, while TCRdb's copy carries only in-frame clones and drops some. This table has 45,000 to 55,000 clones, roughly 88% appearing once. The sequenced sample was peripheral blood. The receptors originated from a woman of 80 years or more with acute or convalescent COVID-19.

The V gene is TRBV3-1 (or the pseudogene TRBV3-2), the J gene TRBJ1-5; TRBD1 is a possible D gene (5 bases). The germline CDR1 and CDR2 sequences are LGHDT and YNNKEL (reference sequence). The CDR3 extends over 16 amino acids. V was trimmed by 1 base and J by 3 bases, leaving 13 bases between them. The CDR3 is CASSQGLQVNNQPQHF. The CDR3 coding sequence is TGTGCCAGCAGCCAAGGGTTACAGGTGAACAATCAGCCCCAGCATTTT.

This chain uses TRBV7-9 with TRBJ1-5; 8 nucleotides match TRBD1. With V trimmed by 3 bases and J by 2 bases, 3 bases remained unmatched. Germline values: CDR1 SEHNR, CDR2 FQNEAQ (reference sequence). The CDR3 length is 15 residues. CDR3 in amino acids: CASSLGQAGNQPQHF. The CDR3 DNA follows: TGTGCCAGCAGCTTGGGACAGGCGGGCAATCAGCCCCAGCATTTT.

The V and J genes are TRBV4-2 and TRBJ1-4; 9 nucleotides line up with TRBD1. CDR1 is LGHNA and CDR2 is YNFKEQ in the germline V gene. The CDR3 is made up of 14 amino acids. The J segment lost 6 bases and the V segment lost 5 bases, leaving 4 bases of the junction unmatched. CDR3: CASSARDRDEKLFF. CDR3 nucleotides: TGTGCCAGCAGCGCCCGGGACAGGGATGAAAAACTGTTTTTT.

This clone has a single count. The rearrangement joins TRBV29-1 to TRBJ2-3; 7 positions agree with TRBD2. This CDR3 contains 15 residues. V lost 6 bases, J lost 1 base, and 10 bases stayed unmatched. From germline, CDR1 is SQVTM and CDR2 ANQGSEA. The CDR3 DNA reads TGCAGCGTGGGACCGCCGGGGGGAGGCACAGATACGCAGTATTTT. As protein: CSVGPPGGGTDTQYF.

CDR3 bases: TGTGCCAGCAGCCGACCAAGTTTGGGACTAGCCGTGAATGAGCAGTTCTTC. Residues: CASSRPSLGLAVNEQFF. The chain carries TRBV14 and TRBJ2-1, with TRBD2 identical over 9 bases. Germline V gene data show CDR1 as SGHDN and CDR2 as FVKESK. The CDR3 consists of 17 residues. V gave up 4 bases and J gave up 7 bases; unmatched junction bases: 14.

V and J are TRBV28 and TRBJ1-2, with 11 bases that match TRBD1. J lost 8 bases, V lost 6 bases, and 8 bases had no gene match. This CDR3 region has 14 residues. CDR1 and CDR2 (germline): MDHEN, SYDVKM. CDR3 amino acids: CASRSGQGAKGYTF. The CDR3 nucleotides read TGTGCCAGCAGATCAGGACAGGGGGCGAAGGGCTACACCTTC.

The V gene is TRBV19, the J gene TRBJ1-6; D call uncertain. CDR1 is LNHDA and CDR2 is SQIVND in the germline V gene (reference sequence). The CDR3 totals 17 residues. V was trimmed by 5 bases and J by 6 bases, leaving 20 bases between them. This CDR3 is CASSSAANRRGNSPLHF. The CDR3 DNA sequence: TGTGCCAGTAGTTCCGCCGCAAACCGGAGAGGTAATTCACCCCTCCACTTT.

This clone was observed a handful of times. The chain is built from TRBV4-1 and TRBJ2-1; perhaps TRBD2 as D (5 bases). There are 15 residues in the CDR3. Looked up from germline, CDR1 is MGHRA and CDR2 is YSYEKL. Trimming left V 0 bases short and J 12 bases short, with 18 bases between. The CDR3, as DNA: TGCGCCAGCAGCCAAGAAAGAAACAGTCCCCGGGGGCAGTTCTTC. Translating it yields CASSQERNSPRGQFF.

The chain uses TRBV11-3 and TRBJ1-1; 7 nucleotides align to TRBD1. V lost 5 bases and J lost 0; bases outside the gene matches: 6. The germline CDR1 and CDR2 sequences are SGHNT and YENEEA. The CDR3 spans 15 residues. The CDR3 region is CASSTGTVMNTEAFF. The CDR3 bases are TGTGCCAGCAGCACCGGGACAGTGATGAACACTGAAGCTTTCTTT.